This TCR beta chain was profiled in a study of siplizumab effects on memory and regulatory T cells. Germline CDR1 and CDR2: SGHDT and YYEEEE. The V and J ends lost 2 bases and 3 bases respectively, with 11 bases between them. The CDR3 is made up of 15 amino acids. Each sample had approximately 10^5 TCR templates assayed. The data were produced by immunoSEQ multiplex PCR, yet TCRdb's version contains in-frame clones alone and is incomplete. The sample yields about 82,000 clones, around 90% seen once. The genes are TRBV5-6 and TRBJ1-4, with D perhaps TRBD1 (5 bases). The sample comprised Tregs sorted from blood. The clonotype was recovered from a human donor in good health. The chain's CDR3 is CASSFHLGPNEKLFF. Here the CDR3 DNA reads TGTGCCAGCAGCTTTCATTTGGGGCCTAATGAAAAACTGTTTTTT. The complete variable domain, with remaining parts taken from reference TRBV5-6 and TRBJ1-4, reads DAGVTQSPTHLIKTRGQQVTLRCSPKSGHDTVSWYQQALGQGPQFIFQYYEEEERQRGNFPDRFSGHQFPNYSSELNVNALLLGDSALYLCASSFHLGPNEKLFFGSGTQLSVL.